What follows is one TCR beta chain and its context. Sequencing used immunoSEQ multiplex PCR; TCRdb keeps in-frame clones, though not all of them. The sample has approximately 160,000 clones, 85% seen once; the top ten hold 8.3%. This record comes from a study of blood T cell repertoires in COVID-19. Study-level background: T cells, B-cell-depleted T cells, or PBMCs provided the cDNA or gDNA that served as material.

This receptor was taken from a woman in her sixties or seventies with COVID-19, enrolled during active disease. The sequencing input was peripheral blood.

The CDR3 coding sequence is TGTGCCAGCAGCTCAAAAACAGGGACCATATCAGCTTTCTTT. This sequence encodes CASSSKTGTISAFF. This chain joins TRBV7-2 and TRBJ1-1; D perhaps matches TRBD1 (6 bases). Germline V CDR1 and CDR2: SGHTA, FQGNSA. Trimming removed 4 bases from V and 10 bases from J, with 19 bases in between. The CDR3 extends over 14 amino acids. The variable domain in full, with the rest retrieved from reference TRBV7-2 and TRBJ1-1, is GAGVSQSPSNKVTEKGKDVELRCDPISGHTALYWYRQSLGQGLEFLIYFQGNSAPDKSGLPSDRFSAERTGGSVSTLTIQRTQQEDSAVYLCASSSKTGTISAFFGQGTRLTVV.